What follows are 4 T cell receptor beta chains derived from one specimen sequenced in a study of blood T cell repertoires in COVID-19. The repertoire was sequenced with immunoSEQ multiplex PCR; TCRdb's copy has only in-frame clones and lacks some. The sample has a few hundred thousand clones, more than 75% seen once. The sequenced sample was peripheral blood. Every receptor here comes from a woman aged 35 to 49 who had recovered from COVID-19.

This clone was found once. CDR3 sequence reads: CASGWGAGRESTDTQYF. In DNA form, the CDR3 reads TGTGCTAGTGGTTGGGGGGCGGGGCGGGAGAGCACAGATACGCAGTATTTT. This chain joins TRBV12-5 and TRBJ2-3; possible D gene TRBD2, 7 bases. CDR1 is LGHNT, CDR2 FRNRAP, per germline. Deletions cut 4 bases from V and 0 bases from J, with 17 bases between. The length of the CDR3 is 17 residues.

This clone appeared once. V and J are TRBV12-3 or TRBV12-4 and TRBJ2-5; D perhaps matches TRBD2 (5 bases). The CDR3 length is 12 residues. V lost 4 bases, J lost 2 bases, and 5 bases lay in between. CDR3 coding DNA: TGTGCCAGCAGTTGGGAGCAAGAGACCCAGTACTTC. As protein: CASSWEQETQYF.

The rearrangement links TRBV4-1 to TRBJ1-1; maybe TRBD1 (6 bases). In germline, CDR1 is MGHRA, CDR2 YSYEKL. The CDR3 spans 15 residues. Trimming shortened V by 1 base and J by 4 bases, and 13 bases separated the two germline ends. CDR3: CASSQAPGDGTEAFF. DNA for the CDR3: TGCGCCAGCAGCCAAGCCCCAGGGGACGGCACTGAAGCTTTCTTT.

Comment on this clone: Additional DNA sequences in this sample encode the identical CDR3. The rearrangement uses TRBV3-1 (or the pseudogene TRBV3-2) and TRBJ2-7, with 13 bases matching TRBD2. The ends lost 4 bases at V and 3 bases at J; junction bases unmatched: 3. This CDR3 comprises 15 residues. Germline CDR1 LGHDT, CDR2 YNNKEL (reference sequence). CDR3 loop: CASSPWTSGSYEQYF. CDR3 DNA sequence: TGTGCCAGCAGCCCTTGGACTAGCGGGAGCTACGAGCAGTACTTC.